This is a list of T cell receptor beta chains from one sample in a study of cytomegalovirus exposure and HLA in healthy donors. The assay was immunoSEQ multiplex PCR, and TCRdb's table has in-frame clones only and misses some. The sample shows about 200,000 clones, roughly 85% of them seen only once. The source material was PBMCs. All receptors come from a woman aged 18 to 35 in good health and CMV-seronegative. CDR3s include the opening cysteine and the closing phenylalanine or tryptophan. Fields, in order: D gene, clone size, J gene, V gene, CDR3 protein, CDR3 DNA. The D gene is left open where the match is weak. Clone size is not always given. Where it is, it says once, few, many or a class for expanded clones.

TRBD1 - TRBJ2-7 TRBV5-4 CASSPRTGADEQYF TGTGCCAGCAGCCCTCGGACAGGAGCTGACGAGCAGTACTTC
TRBD1 - TRBJ2-7 TRBV19 CASSPGTVDYEQYF TGTGCCAGTAGTCCCGGGACAGTGGACTACGAGCAGTACTTC
- - TRBJ1-5 TRBV5-8 CASSSRGLGNQPQHF TGTGCCAGCAGCTCCAGGGGCTTGGGCAATCAGCCCCAGCATTTT
- - TRBJ2-2 TRBV29-1 CSVEDSLAPTGELFF TGCAGCGTTGAAGATTCTCTAGCGCCCACCGGGGAGCTGTTTTTT
TRBD1 - TRBJ2-7 TRBV7-8 CASNSQGVSGEQYF TGTGCCAGCAACTCCCAGGGGGTATCGGGGGAGCAGTACTTC
- - TRBJ1-6 TRBV25-1 CASSGRGRSPLHF TGTGCCAGCAGTGGGCGGGGTAGATCACCCCTCCACTTT
- - TRBJ2-1 TRBV27 CASSSHRVNEQFF TGTGCCAGCAGTTCACACAGGGTCAATGAGCAGTTCTTC
- - TRBJ2-1 TRBV4-1 CASSQVSGQYNEQFF TGCGCCAGCAGCCAAGTTAGCGGCCAATACAATGAGCAGTTCTTC
- - TRBJ1-5 TRBV6-1 CASRTGNNQPQHF TGTGCCAGCAGGACAGGAAACAATCAGCCCCAGCATTTT
TRBD2 few TRBJ2-1 TRBV6-5 CASSYSPSGNEQFF TGTGCCAGCAGTTACAGCCCTAGCGGGAATGAGCAGTTCTTC
- once TRBJ1-6 TRBV5-6 CASSLRPQGNSPLHF TGTGCCAGCAGCTTGCGACCCCAGGGTAATTCACCCCTCCACTTT
TRBD2 - TRBJ2-1 TRBV11-2 CASSKLAGVSYNEQFF TGTGCCAGCAGCAAACTAGCGGGTGTTTCCTACAATGAGCAGTTCTTC
TRBD1 - TRBJ2-2 TRBV4-1 CASSPYGQGSVGTGELFF TGCGCCAGCAGCCCATATGGACAGGGGAGTGTCGGCACCGGGGAGCTGTTTTTT
- - TRBJ2-3 TRBV9 CASSVLGESDTQYF TGTGCCAGCAGCGTACTCGGGGAGTCAGATACGCAGTATTTT
TRBD1 - TRBJ1-1 TRBV28 CASSSGQGAPVTEAFF TGTGCCAGCAGCTCCGGACAGGGGGCGCCGGTCACTGAAGCTTTCTTT
TRBD2 - TRBJ2-3 TRBV7-7 CASSRSGSETDTQYF TGTGCTAGCAGCCGTAGCGGGAGTGAGACAGATACGCAGTATTTT
TRBD1 - TRBJ1-2 TRBV18 CASSPPSPGQALNYGYTF TGTGCCAGCTCACCACCGTCCCCGGGACAGGCACTAAACTATGGCTACACCTTC
- few TRBJ2-3 TRBV5-4 CASSFYTDTQYF TGTGCCAGCAGCTTCTACACAGATACGCAGTATTTT
TRBD2 once TRBJ2-3 TRBV2 CASSDGTSGRRTDTQYF TGTGCCAGCAGTGACGGGACTAGCGGGAGAAGAACAGATACGCAGTATTTT
- - TRBJ1-2 TRBV4-3 CASSPQIRENYGYTF TGCGCCAGCAGTCCGCAAATCCGAGAGAACTATGGCTACACCTTC
- - TRBJ2-7 TRBV30 CAWSVGRAYEQYF TGTGCCTGGAGTGTCGGCAGGGCCTACGAGCAGTACTTC
TRBD2 - TRBJ2-7 TRBV5-4 CASRISGSAGYEQYF TGTGCCAGCAGGATAAGCGGGAGTGCCGGCTACGAGCAGTACTTC
TRBD1 once TRBJ2-7 TRBV28 CASSLVTGDYEQYF TGTGCCAGCAGTTTGGTTACAGGGGACTACGAGCAGTACTTC
- once TRBJ1-3 TRBV7-9 CASSFRGGGNTIYF TGTGCCAGCAGCTTTCGTGGCGGGGGAAACACCATATATTTT
TRBD2 - TRBJ2-3 TRBV27 CASSSRLAESTDTQYF TGTGCCAGCAGTTCTCGACTAGCGGAGAGCACAGATACGCAGTATTTT
- - TRBJ2-7 TRBV29-1 CSVGGVKGETTYEQYF TGCAGCGTTGGGGGGGTTAAGGGTGAAACTACCTACGAGCAGTACTTC
- - TRBJ2-1 TRBV18 CASSPPGDTGTLYNEQFF TGTGCCAGCTCACCACCGGGGGACACGGGTACCCTATACAATGAGCAGTTCTTC
TRBD1 - TRBJ2-4 TRBV6-5 CASSYSTGVGKNIQYF TGTGCCAGCAGTTACTCCACAGGGGTCGGCAAAAACATTCAGTACTTC
TRBD1 - TRBJ1-1 TRBV30 CAWDPWTGSNTEAFF TGTGCCTGGGATCCTTGGACAGGCTCGAACACTGAAGCTTTCTTT
- - TRBJ1-3 TRBV7-8 CASSATFSGNTIYF TGTGCCAGCAGCGCGACTTTCTCTGGAAACACCATATATTTT
- few TRBJ2-1 TRBV18 CASSTLYNEQFF TGTGCCAGCTCAACCCTATACAATGAGCAGTTCTTC
- few TRBJ1-4 TRBV10-2 CASSDLRGSISEKLFF TGCGCCAGCAGTGATCTTCGGGGGTCAATCAGTGAAAAACTGTTTTTT
TRBD2 - TRBJ2-1 TRBV27 CASRNGRAYNEQFF TGTGCCAGCAGGAACGGGAGGGCCTACAATGAGCAGTTCTTC
TRBD2 - TRBJ2-1 TRBV7-2 CASSLSAGSSYNEQFF TGTGCCAGCAGCTTGTCAGCGGGGAGCTCCTACAATGAGCAGTTCTTC
- few TRBJ2-6 TRBV19 CASAHRLSGANVLTF TGTGCCAGCGCGCACAGGCTCTCTGGGGCCAACGTCCTGACTTTC
TRBD2 - TRBJ2-3 TRBV11-3 CASSFSGTSGDTQYF TGTGCCAGCAGCTTCTCCGGGACTAGTGGAGATACGCAGTATTTT
TRBD1 - TRBJ1-1 TRBV7-9 CASSSFDRGQPEAFF TGTGCCAGCAGCTCCTTCGACAGGGGACAACCTGAAGCTTTCTTT
- - TRBJ2-1 TRBV27 CASSGPGATNEQFF TGTGCCAGCAGTGGTCCGGGAGCCACCAATGAGCAGTTCTTC
TRBD1 - TRBJ2-7 TRBV29-1 CSAAWTGPYEQYF TGCAGCGCTGCCTGGACAGGTCCCTACGAGCAGTACTTC
- - TRBJ1-1 TRBV7-2 CASSLARRGNTEAFF TGTGCCAGCAGCTTAGCCCGGAGAGGCAACACTGAAGCTTTCTTT
TRBD1 - TRBJ1-4 TRBV5-5 CASSSGTGFFANEKLFF TGTGCCAGCAGCTCCGGGACAGGCTTCTTTGCTAATGAAAAACTGTTTTTT
- - TRBJ1-4 TRBV27 CASSLRRGEKLFF TGTGCCAGCAGTTTACGGAGAGGGGAAAAACTGTTTTTT
TRBD2 - TRBJ2-1 TRBV5-1 CASSLEGGPNYNEQFF TGCGCCAGCAGCTTGGAGGGAGGGCCAAACTACAATGAGCAGTTCTTC
- - TRBJ2-1 TRBV11-3 CASSIVTDYNEQFF TGTGCCAGCAGTATTGTGACAGACTACAATGAGCAGTTCTTC
- - TRBJ2-1 TRBV19 CASSIRVADRTYNEQFF TGTGCCAGTAGTATTAGGGTCGCGGACAGAACTTACAATGAGCAGTTCTTC
TRBD1 - TRBJ1-4 TRBV19 CASSGQYNEKLFF TGTGCCAGTTCGGGACAGTATAATGAAAAACTGTTTTTT
- - TRBJ1-2 TRBV7-2 CASSLGLAYGYTF TGTGCCAGCAGCCTGGGACTGGCCTATGGCTACACCTTC
TRBD1 - TRBJ1-4 TRBV16 CASSQFSKSRDRVGTDQKLFF TGTGCCAGCAGCCAATTCTCTAAGTCCCGGGACAGGGTTGGAACAGATCAAAAACTGTTTTTT
- - TRBJ2-1 TRBV29-1 CSVGQGPTEQFF TGCAGCGTTGGGCAGGGGCCTACTGAGCAGTTCTTC
- - TRBJ2-7 TRBV7-9 CASSPRDSDEQYF TGTGCCAGCAGCCCCCGGGACTCCGACGAGCAGTACTTC